The entry below gives a single TCR beta chain sequence along with its context. Its antigen is not known. The CDR3 runs 13 residues. Germline loops: CDR1 WNHNN, CDR2 SYGVQD (reference sequence). V was clipped by 6 bases and J by 1 base, with 8 bases between them. 60 Vbeta and 13 Jbeta primers were used in PCR. The method was immunoSEQ multiplex PCR; TCRdb's version includes in-frame clones alone and lacks a portion of them. The sample holds 150,000 to 190,000 clones, 70% to 85% seen once. These data are taken from a study of cytomegalovirus exposure and HLA in healthy donors. Findings of the study overall: Overall, roughly 170 TCR beta chains were annotated as cytomegalovirus-associated.

Sample: PBMCs. This receptor was taken from a woman between 45 and 60 years old in good health and CMV-seropositive. The chain employs TRBV10-1 and TRBJ2-3, with D possibly matching TRBD1 (5 bases). The CDR3, as DNA: TGCGCCAGCAGCCAGACAGGCACAGATACGCAGTATTTT. Its protein is CASSQTGTDTQYF.